Shown below are 22 T cell receptor beta chains from a single sample sequenced in a study of T cells expressing NK-cell markers. TCRdb derives one entry per CDR3 protein from the 5' RACE reads, leaving out DNA. This sample's clone table lists 350,000 to 450,000 distinct CDR3 sequences. Sequencing was performed on blood T cells: a sorted CD56 or NKG2C T cell subset, CD4+ or CD8+ T cells, or bulk PBMC T cells (not recorded which). Receptor source: a man aged 18 to 69 in good health.

CDR3 in amino acids: CASSHGLELVYTQYF. The chain carries TRBV3-1 and TRBJ2-3; as DNA is missing, the TRBD2 call by TCRdb cannot be tested. The germline CDR1 and CDR2 sequences are LGHDT and YNNKEL (reference sequence). The CDR3 extends over 15 amino acids.

The rearrangement joins TRBV6-4 to TRBJ2-3; no DNA is available, so the TRBD1 call from TCRdb remains unchecked. There are 15 residues in the CDR3. Germline CDR1 and CDR2: MRHNA and SNTAGT. Here the CDR3 reads CASAWRGGSTDTQYF.

V is TRBV28 and J is TRBJ1-6; checking the TCRdb D call of TRBD1 is not possible without DNA. Per germline, CDR1 MDHEN and CDR2 SYDVKM. The CDR3 covers 12 residues. The CDR3 reads CASSTPGSPLHF.

J is TRBJ1-1 and V is TRBV20-1. Germline-derived CDR1 and CDR2 are DFQATT and SNEGSKA (reference sequence). The CDR3 covers 12 residues. The CDR3 loop reads CSATEGTTEAFF.

This chain uses TRBV5-1 with TRBJ1-6. This CDR3 has 15 residues. Germline CDR1 and CDR2: SGHRS and YFSETQ. CDR3 sequence reads: CASSLGLGFTSPLHF.

This sequence joins TRBV3-1 and TRBJ2-7; the D gene TCRdb calls, TRBD1, cannot be checked with no DNA. The CDR3 extends over 15 amino acids. The germline gives CDR1 LGHDT, CDR2 YNNKEL (reference sequence). CDR3 loop: CASSETGTPSYEQYF.

The chain recombines TRBV18 with TRBJ2-7; the TCRdb call, TRBD2, lacks DNA for checking. The CDR3 is 15 amino acids. CDR1 KGHSH and CDR2 LQKENI come from the germline V gene. The CDR3 here is CASSPQGTALYEQYF.

V usage is TRBV7-9 and J usage is TRBJ2-7. The CDR3 runs 15 residues. CDR1 and CDR2 from the germline V gene are SEHNR and FQNEAQ (reference sequence). The CDR3 here is CASSSFRESSYEQYF. Combining the CDR3 with reference TRBV7-9 and TRBJ2-7 gives the whole variable domain DTGVSQNPRHKITKRGQNVTFRCDPISEHNRLYWYRQTLGQGPEFLTYFQNEAQLEKSRLLSDRFSAERPKGSFSTLEIQRTEQGDSAMYLCASSSFRESSYEQYFGPGTRLTVT.

The chain links TRBV6-1 to TRBJ2-7. The CDR3 totals 14 residues. CDR1 and CDR2 from the germline V gene are MNHNS and SASEGT. CDR3 sequence: CASSATRSHYEQYF.

This chain connects TRBV20-1 to TRBJ1-1; TCRdb outputs TRBD1, but without DNA this stays unchecked. The V gene's germline CDR1 is DFQATT and CDR2 SNEGSKA (reference sequence). This CDR3 spans 15 amino acids. CDR3 in amino acids: CSATSQGVVNTEAFF.

V usage is TRBV6-2 or TRBV6-3 and J usage is TRBJ2-6. The germline CDR1 and CDR2 sequences are MNHEY and SVGEGT. The CDR3 contains 18 residues. This chain's CDR3 is CASSYSSWQGSGANVLTF.

The chain uses TRBV7-8 and TRBJ2-2; the TRBD2 assignment by TCRdb is unverifiable without DNA. Germline V gene data show CDR1 as SGHVS and CDR2 as FQNEAQ. This CDR3 has 15 residues. This chain's CDR3 is CASSPERVNTGELFF.

V usage is TRBV4-2 and J usage is TRBJ2-5; checking the TCRdb D call of TRBD2 is not possible without DNA. The CDR3 totals 18 residues. Per germline, CDR1 LGHNA and CDR2 YNFKEQ. This chain's CDR3 is CASSQDPVSGATGETQYF.

This chain joins TRBV25-1 and TRBJ1-1; TCRdb designates TRBD1, a call that cannot be tested without DNA. Germline V gene data show CDR1 as MGHDK and CDR2 as SYGVNS. The CDR3 loop spans 15 amino acids. CDR3 region: CASSEHGGANTEAFF.

The V call is TRBV6-4, the J call TRBJ2-3; TCRdb names TRBD1, which stays unverified in the absence of DNA. This CDR3 is 13 amino acids long. In germline, CDR1 is MRHNA, CDR2 SNTAGT. CDR3 sequence reads: CASSIQGGGTQYF.

The V and J genes are TRBV11-1 and TRBJ1-3. The CDR3 contains 18 residues. CDR1 and CDR2 (germline): SGHAT, FQDESV (reference sequence). This CDR3 reads CASSPKGGGGSSGNTIYF.

The chain combines TRBV7-3 with TRBJ2-3; TCRdb calls TRBD1, which cannot be checked without DNA. This CDR3 region has 16 residues. Germline CDR1 is SGHTA and CDR2 is FQGTGA. This chain's CDR3 is CASSLYGGGNTDTQYF.

The chain uses TRBV2 and TRBJ1-5; TCRdb designates TRBD1, a call that cannot be tested without DNA. CDR3 length equals 15 residues. Germline V gene lookup returns CDR1 SNHLY and CDR2 FYNNEI. CDR3 in amino acids: CASSDRGRGDQPQHF.

This sequence joins TRBV24-1 and TRBJ1-1. The CDR3 consists of 14 residues. CDR1 is KGHDR, CDR2 SFDVKD, per germline. CDR3 sequence reads: CATSDSGGRAEAFF.

V is TRBV28 and J is TRBJ2-7; without DNA, the TCRdb call of TRBD1 cannot be checked. CDR1 is MDHEN and CDR2 is SYDVKM in the germline V gene. The CDR3 is made up of 16 amino acids. Here the CDR3 reads CASSLAGGQGVHEQYF.

V is TRBV20-1 and J is TRBJ2-3. From germline, CDR1 is DFQATT and CDR2 SNEGSKA (reference sequence). This CDR3 comprises 13 residues. CDR3 sequence: CSARVHSTDTQYF.

This chain links TRBV5-5 with TRBJ2-5; the D call of TRBD1 rests on TCRdb alone, since no DNA is present to check it. CDR1 and CDR2 from the germline V gene are SGHKS and YYEKEE (reference sequence). The CDR3 extends over 15 amino acids. CDR3 residues: CASSSGGTGTETQYF.